This record concerns one T cell receptor beta chain sequence. Germline trimming cut 1 base from V and 6 bases from J; bases unmatched to any gene: 14. This CDR3 region has 17 residues. Germline loops: CDR1 SGHVS, CDR2 FQNEAQ. These data belong to a study of graft-versus-host responses after intestinal transplantation. The overall study: Transplantation in recipients was multivisceral, liver-intestinal, or isolated intestinal.

Only in-frame clones appear in the TCRdb table, and some are missing; sequencing was by immunoSEQ multiplex PCR. The sample shows over 45,000 clones, over 85% of them seen only once. Source: PBMCs, taken 26 days after transplant. The chain combines TRBV7-8 with TRBJ1-2; 7 bases align to TRBD1. The clonotype was recovered from a human patient who received an intestinal transplant, so some T cells may come from the graft donor. The CDR3 sequence is CASSLVGSPVRGDGYTF. The DNA for the CDR3 is TGTGCCAGCAGCTTAGTTGGGAGCCCGGTCAGGGGGGATGGCTACACCTTC.